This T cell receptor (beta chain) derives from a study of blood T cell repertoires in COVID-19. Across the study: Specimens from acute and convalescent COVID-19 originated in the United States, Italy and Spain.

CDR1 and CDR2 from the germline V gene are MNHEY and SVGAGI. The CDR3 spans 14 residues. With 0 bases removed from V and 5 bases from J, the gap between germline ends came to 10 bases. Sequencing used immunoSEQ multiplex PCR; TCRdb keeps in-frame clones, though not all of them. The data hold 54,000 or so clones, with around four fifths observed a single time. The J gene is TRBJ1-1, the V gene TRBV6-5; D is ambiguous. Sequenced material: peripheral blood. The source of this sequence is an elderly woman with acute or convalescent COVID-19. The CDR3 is CASSYSRGSTEAFF. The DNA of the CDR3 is TGTGCCAGCAGTTACTCGAGAGGGAGTACTGAAGCTTTCTTT.